This TCR beta chain was sequenced in a study of T cell responses to AZD1222 COVID-19 vaccine. About the study: Pooled together were second doses at about 4 or about 12 weeks. The study, taken as a whole, reports: Repertoire samples came only from after the peak T cell response.

A word on this clone: Its specificity is unknown.

The repertoire was sequenced with immunoSEQ multiplex PCR; TCRdb's copy has only in-frame clones and lacks some. This sample has approximately 100,000 clones, with more than 85% found just once. The ends were cut back, 8 bases at V and 3 bases at J, with 13 bases in the middle. The CDR3 runs to 14 residues. Looked up from germline, CDR1 is LGHDT and CDR2 is YNNKEL (reference sequence). The source of this sequence is an adult in good health. The source material was peripheral blood, sampled on day 0 of AZD1222 vaccination. The gene calls are TRBV3-1 (or the pseudogene TRBV3-2) and TRBJ2-2; no firm D call. The DNA of the CDR3 is TGTGCCAGCGGTTTGGGCGTTCACACCGGGGAGCTGTTTTTT. Amino acid sequence: CASGLGVHTGELFF.